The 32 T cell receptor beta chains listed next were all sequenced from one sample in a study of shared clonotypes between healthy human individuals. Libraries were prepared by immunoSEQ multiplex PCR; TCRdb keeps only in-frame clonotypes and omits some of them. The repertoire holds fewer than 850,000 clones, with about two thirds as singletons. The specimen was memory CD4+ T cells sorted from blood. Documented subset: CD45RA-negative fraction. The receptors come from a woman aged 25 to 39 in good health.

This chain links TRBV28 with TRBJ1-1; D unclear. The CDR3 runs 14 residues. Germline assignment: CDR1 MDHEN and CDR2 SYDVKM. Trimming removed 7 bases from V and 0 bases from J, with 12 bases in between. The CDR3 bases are TGTGCCAGCACCCTATCTGATTTGAACACTGAAGCTTTCTTT. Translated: CASTLSDLNTEAFF.

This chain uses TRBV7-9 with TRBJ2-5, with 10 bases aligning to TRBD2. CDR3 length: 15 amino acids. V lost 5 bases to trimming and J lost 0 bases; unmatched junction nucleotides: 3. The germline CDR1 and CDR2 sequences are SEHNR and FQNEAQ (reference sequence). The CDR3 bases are TGTGCCAGCAGCCGGACTAGCGGACACCAAGAGACCCAGTACTTC. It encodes CASSRTSGHQETQYF.

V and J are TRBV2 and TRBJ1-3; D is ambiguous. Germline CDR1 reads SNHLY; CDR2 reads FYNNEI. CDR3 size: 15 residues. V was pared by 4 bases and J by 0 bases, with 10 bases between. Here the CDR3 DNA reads TGTGCCAGCAGTGTTAGGGAAAGCTCTGGAAACACCATATATTTT. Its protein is CASSVRESSGNTIYF. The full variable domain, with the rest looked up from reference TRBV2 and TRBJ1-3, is EPEVTQTPSHQVTQMGQEVILRCVPISNHLYFYWYRQILGQKVEFLVSFYNNEISEKSEIFDDQFSVERPDGSNFTLKIRSTKLEDSAMYFCASSVRESSGNTIYFGEGSWLTVV.

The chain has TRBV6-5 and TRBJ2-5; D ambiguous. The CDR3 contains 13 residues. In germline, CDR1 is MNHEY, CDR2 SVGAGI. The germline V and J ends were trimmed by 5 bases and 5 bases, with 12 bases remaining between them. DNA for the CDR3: TGTGCCAGCAGTAAACAGTCTGGGGAGACCCAGTACTTC. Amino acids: CASSKQSGETQYF.

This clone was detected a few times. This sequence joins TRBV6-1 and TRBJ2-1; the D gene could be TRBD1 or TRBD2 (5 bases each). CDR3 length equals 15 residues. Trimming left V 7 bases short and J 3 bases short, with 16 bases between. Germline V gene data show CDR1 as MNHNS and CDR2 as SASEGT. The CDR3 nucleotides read TGTGCCAGCACTCCAGGGACCAATCTCTACAATGAGCAGTTCTTC. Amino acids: CASTPGTNLYNEQFF.

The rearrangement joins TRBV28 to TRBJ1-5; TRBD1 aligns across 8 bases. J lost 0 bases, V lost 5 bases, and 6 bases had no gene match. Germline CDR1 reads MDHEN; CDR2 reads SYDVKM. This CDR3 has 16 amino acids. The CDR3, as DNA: TGTGCCAGCAGTCCCAGGACAGGGTCTAGCAATCAGCCCCAGCATTTT. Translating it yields CASSPRTGSSNQPQHF.

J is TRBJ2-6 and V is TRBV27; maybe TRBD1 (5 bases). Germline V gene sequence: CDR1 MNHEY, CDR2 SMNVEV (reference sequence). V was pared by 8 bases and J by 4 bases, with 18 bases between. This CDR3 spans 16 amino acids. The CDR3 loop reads CASSGLQGSGANVLTF. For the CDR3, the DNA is TGTGCCAGCTCCGGCCTCCAGGGCTCCGGGGCCAACGTCCTGACTTTC.

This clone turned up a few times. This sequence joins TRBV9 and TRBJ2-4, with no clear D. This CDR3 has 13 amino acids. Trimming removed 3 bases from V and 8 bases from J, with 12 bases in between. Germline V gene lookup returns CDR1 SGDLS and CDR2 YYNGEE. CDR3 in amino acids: CASSAPYLDIQYF. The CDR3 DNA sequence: TGTGCCAGCAGCGCCCCTTATCTCGACATTCAGTACTTC. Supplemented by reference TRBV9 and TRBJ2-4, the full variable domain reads DSGVTQTPKHLITATGQRVTLRCSPRSGDLSVYWYQQSLDQGLQFLIQYYNGEERAKGNILERFSAQQFPDLHSELNLSSLELGDSALYFCASSAPYLDIQYFGAGTRLSVL.

The CDR3 protein is CASSLVRGSSYNEQFF. In DNA, the CDR3 is TGTGCCAGCAGCTTAGTCAGAGGGAGCTCCTACAATGAGCAGTTCTTC. The chain has TRBV11-2 and TRBJ2-1; perhaps TRBD2 as D (5 bases). CDR1 and CDR2 (germline): SGHAT, FQNNGV. V lost 1 base, J lost 0 bases, and 10 bases lay in between. CDR3 size: 16 residues. The full variable domain, with the rest looked up from reference TRBV11-2 and TRBJ2-1, is EAGVAQSPRYKIIEKRQSVAFWCNPISGHATLYWYQQILGQGPKLLIQFQNNGVVDDSQLPKDRFSAERLKGVDSTLKIQPAKLEDSAVYLCASSLVRGSSYNEQFFGPGTRLTVL.

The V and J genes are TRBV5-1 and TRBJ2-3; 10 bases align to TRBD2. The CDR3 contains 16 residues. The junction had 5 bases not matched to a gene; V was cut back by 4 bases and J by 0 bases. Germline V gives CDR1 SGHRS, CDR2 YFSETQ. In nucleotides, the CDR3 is TGCGCCAGCAGCGGGCTAGCGGGGGCCAGCACAGATACGCAGTATTTT. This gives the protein CASSGLAGASTDTQYF.

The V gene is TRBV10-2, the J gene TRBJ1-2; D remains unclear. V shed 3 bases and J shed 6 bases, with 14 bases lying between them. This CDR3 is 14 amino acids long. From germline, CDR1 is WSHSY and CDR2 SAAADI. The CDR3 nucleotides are TGCGCCAGCAGTGACCGGGGAGGCTACGATGGCTACACCTTC. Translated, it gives CASSDRGGYDGYTF.

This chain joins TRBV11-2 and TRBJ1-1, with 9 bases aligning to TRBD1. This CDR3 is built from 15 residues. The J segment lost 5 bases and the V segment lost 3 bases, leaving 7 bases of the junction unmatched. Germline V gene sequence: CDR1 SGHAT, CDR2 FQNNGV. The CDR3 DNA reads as TGTGCCAGCAGCTTGGGGGGACAGGGTTCGACTGAAGCTTTCTTT. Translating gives CASSLGGQGSTEAFF. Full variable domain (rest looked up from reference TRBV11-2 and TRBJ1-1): EAGVAQSPRYKIIEKRQSVAFWCNPISGHATLYWYQQILGQGPKLLIQFQNNGVVDDSQLPKDRFSAERLKGVDSTLKIQPAKLEDSAVYLCASSLGGQGSTEAFFGQGTRLTVV.

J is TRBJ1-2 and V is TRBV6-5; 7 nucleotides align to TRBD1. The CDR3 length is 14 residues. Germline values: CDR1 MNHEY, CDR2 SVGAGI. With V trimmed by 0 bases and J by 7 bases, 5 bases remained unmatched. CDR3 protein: CASSYSYRGGGYTF. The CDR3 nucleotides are TGTGCCAGCAGTTACTCCTACAGGGGAGGTGGCTACACCTTC.

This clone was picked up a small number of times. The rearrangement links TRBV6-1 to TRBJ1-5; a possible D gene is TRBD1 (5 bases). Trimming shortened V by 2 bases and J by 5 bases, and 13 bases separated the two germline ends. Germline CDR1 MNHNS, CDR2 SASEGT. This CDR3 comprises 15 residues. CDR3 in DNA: TGTGCCAGCAGTGAACGGGGGTGGGGTGATCAGCCCCAGCATTTT. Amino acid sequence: CASSERGWGDQPQHF.

The CDR3 loop reads CASSIGASGNNEQFF. For the CDR3, the DNA is TGTGCCAGTAGTATAGGGGCTAGCGGTAACAATGAGCAGTTCTTC. The chain couples TRBV19 to TRBJ2-1, with 7 bases matching TRBD2. Germline V CDR1 and CDR2: LNHDA, SQIVND (reference sequence). CDR3 length equals 15 residues. V dropped 1 base and J dropped 5; count of bases not matched to a gene: 5.

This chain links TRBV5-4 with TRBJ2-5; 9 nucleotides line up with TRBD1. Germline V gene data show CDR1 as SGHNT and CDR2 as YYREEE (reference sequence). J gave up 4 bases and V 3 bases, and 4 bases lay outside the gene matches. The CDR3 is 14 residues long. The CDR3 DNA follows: TGTGCCAGCAGCTCCGGGACAGGGACAGAGACCCAGTACTTC. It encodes CASSSGTGTETQYF. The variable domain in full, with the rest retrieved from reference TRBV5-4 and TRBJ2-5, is ETGVTQSPTHLIKTRGQQVTLRCSSQSGHNTVSWYQQALGQGPQFIFQYYREEENGRGNFPPRFSGLQFPNYSSELNVNALELDDSALYLCASSSGTGTETQYFGPGTRLLVL.

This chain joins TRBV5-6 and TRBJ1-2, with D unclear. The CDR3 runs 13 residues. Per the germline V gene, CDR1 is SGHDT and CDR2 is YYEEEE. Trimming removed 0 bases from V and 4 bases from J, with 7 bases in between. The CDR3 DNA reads TGTGCCAGCAGCTTGGCCCAGGCCTATGGCTACACCTTC. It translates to CASSLAQAYGYTF. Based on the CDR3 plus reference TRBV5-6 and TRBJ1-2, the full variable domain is DAGVTQSPTHLIKTRGQQVTLRCSPKSGHDTVSWYQQALGQGPQFIFQYYEEEERQRGNFPDRFSGHQFPNYSSELNVNALLLGDSALYLCASSLAQAYGYTFGSGTRLTVV.

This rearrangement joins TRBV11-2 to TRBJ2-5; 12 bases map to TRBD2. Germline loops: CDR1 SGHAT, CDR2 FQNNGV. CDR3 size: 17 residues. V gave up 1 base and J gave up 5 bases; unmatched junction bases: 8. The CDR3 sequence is CASSLVLAGGSGETQYF. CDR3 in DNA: TGTGCCAGCAGCTTAGTGCTAGCGGGAGGGTCTGGGGAGACCCAGTACTTC. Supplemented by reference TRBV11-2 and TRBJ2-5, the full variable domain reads EAGVAQSPRYKIIEKRQSVAFWCNPISGHATLYWYQQILGQGPKLLIQFQNNGVVDDSQLPKDRFSAERLKGVDSTLKIQPAKLEDSAVYLCASSLVLAGGSGETQYFGPGTRLLVL.

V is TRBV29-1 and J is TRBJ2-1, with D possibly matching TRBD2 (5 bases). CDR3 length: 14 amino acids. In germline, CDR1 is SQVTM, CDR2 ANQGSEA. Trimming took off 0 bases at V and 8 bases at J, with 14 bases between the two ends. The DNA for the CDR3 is TGCAGCGTTGAAGAAGCCCCTAGTAGCGATGAGCAGTTCTTC. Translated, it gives CSVEEAPSSDEQFF.

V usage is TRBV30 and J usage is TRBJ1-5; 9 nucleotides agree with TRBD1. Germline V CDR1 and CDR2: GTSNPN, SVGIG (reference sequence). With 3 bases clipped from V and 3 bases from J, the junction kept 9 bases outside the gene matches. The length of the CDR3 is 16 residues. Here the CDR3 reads CAWSTYRGRVNQPQHF. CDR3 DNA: TGTGCCTGGAGCACTTACAGGGGGCGCGTCAATCAGCCCCAGCATTTT.

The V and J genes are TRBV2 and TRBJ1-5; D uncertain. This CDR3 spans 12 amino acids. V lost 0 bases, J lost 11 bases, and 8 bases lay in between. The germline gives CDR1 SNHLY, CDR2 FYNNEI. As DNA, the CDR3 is TGTGCCAGCAGTGAAGCGGCACCAGCCCAGCATTTT. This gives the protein CASSEAAPAQHF.

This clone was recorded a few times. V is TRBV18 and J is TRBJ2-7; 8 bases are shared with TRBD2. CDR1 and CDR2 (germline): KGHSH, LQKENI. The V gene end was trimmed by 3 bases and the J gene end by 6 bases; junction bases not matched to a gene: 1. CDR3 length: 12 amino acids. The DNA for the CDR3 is TGTGCCAGCTCACCGGCGGGAGGCGAGCAGTACTTC. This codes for CASSPAGGEQYF.

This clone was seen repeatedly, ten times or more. The chain's CDR3 is CASSSNSNEQFF. The CDR3, as DNA: TGTGCCAGCAGTAGCAACAGCAATGAGCAGTTCTTC. This chain links TRBV2 with TRBJ2-1; D not resolved. The CDR3 length is 12 residues. Germline CDR1 is SNHLY and CDR2 is FYNNEI. V lost 5 bases to trimming and J lost 6 bases, with 8 bases between them.

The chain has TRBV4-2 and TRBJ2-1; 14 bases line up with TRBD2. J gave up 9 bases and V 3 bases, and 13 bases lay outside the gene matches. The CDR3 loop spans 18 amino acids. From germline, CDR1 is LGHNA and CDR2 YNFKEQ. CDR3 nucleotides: TGTGCCAGCAGCCAGGAAAGCTCGACTAGCGGGAGGGCGGTTGAGCAGTTCTTC. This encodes CASSQESSTSGRAVEQFF.

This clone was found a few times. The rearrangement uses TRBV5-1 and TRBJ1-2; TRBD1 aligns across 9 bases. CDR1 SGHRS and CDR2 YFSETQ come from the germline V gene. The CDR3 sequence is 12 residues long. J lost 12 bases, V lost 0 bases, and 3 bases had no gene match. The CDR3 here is CASSLEQGAHTF. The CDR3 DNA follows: TGCGCCAGCAGCTTGGAACAGGGGGCTCACACCTTC.

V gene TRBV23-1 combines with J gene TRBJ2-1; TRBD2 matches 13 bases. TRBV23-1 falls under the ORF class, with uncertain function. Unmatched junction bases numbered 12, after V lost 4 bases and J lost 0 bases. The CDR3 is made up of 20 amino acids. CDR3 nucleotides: TGCGCCAGCAGTCCGCGACTAGCGGGAGGCATGACTAGCTCCTACAATGAGCAGTTCTTC. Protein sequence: CASSPRLAGGMTSSYNEQFF.

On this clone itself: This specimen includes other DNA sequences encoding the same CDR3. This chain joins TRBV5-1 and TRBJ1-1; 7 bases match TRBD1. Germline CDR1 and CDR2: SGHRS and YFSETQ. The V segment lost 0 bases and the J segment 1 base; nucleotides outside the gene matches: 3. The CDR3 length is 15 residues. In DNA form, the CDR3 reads TGCGCCAGCAGCTTGGGGGGGACAGCGAACACTGAAGCTTTCTTT. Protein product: CASSLGGTANTEAFF.

CDR3 bases: TGTGCCAGCTCACAGCGAGGGACAGAAGAGACCCAGTACTTC. Translating it yields CASSQRGTEETQYF. The chain recombines TRBV18 with TRBJ2-5; the match to TRBD1 covers 7 bases. Germline V CDR1 and CDR2: KGHSH, LQKENI. Trimming at V came to 4 bases and at J to 3 bases, leaving 5 bases not matched to a gene. The CDR3 has 14 amino acids.

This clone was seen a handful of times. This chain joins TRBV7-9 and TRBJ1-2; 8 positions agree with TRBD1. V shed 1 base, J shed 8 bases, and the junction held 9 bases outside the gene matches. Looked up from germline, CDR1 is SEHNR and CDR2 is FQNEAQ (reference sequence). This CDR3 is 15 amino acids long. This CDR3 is CASSLGTTGVGGYTF. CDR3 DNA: TGTGCCAGCAGCTTAGGAACGACAGGGGTTGGAGGCTACACCTTC.

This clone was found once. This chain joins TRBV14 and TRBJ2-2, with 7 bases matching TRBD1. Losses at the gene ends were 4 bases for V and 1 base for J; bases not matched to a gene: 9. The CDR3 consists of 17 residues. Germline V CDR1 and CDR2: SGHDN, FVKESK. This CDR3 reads CASSPNRWTGNTGELFF. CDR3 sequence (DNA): TGTGCCAGCAGCCCAAATAGGTGGACAGGGAACACCGGGGAGCTGTTTTTT.

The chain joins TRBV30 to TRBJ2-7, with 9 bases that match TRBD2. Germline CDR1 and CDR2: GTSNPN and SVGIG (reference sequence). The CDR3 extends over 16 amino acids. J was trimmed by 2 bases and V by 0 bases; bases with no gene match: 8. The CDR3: CAWSVRGAGGPYEQYF. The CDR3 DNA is TGTGCCTGGAGTGTAAGGGGGGCGGGAGGGCCCTACGAGCAGTACTTC.

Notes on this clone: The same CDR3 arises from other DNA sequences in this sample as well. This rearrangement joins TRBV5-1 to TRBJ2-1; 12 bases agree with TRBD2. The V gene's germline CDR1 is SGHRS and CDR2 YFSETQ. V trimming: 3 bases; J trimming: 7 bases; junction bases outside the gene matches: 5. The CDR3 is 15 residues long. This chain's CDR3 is CASSSGLAGTNEQFF. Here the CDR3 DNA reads TGCGCCAGCAGCTCAGGACTAGCGGGAACAAATGAGCAGTTCTTC.